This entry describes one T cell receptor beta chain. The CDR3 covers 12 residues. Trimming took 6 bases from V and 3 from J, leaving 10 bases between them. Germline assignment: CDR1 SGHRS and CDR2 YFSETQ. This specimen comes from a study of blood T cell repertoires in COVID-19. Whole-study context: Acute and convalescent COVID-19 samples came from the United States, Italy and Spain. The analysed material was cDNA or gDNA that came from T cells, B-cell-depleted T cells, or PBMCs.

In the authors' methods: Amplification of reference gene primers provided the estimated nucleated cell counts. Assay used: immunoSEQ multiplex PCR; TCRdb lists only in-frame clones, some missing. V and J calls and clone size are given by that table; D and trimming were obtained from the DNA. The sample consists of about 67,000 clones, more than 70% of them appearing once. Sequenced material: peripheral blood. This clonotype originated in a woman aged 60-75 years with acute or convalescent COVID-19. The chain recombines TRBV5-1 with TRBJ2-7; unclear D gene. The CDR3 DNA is TGCGCCAGCAATGACTTGGACTACGAGCAGTACTTC. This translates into CASNDLDYEQYF.